The clone carrying this T cell receptor beta chain was found many times. This library used roughly 370 ng RNA and molecular barcoded adaptors spanning alpha/delta and beta/gamma chains. One entry per CDR3 protein, called by TCRdb with MiXCR from the reads. This sample yields roughly 130,000 distinct CDR3 sequences, of which 10% to 15% are seen a single time; 11% belongs to the top ten. The CDR3 sequence is 14 residues long. Between the trimmed V and J ends, which lost 3 bases and 0 bases, there was a span of 9 bases. Germline V gene data show CDR1 as SGHRS and CDR2 as YFSETQ. These data belong to a study of read filtering for tumor transcriptome and immune sequencing. Study in general: Revised staging placed eight or nine patients in R-ISS I, 15 to 20 in II, more than five in III. DNase treatment preceded whole-transcriptome library preparation.

Bone marrow was sampled from every patient at the time of active disease. Sequencing was performed on a population of CD138-negative cells sorted from bone marrow. This chain links TRBV5-1 with TRBJ2-5, with TRBD2 as a possible D gene (5 bases). This clonotype was obtained from a donor at least 40 years old with multiple myeloma. The CDR3 sequence: CASSSAGNQETQYF. In nucleotides, the CDR3 is TGCGCCAGCAGCTCGGCGGGTAACCAAGAGACCCAGTACTTC.